The clone carrying this TCR beta chain occurred many times. A single record per CDR3 protein comes from TCRdb applying MiXCR to the RT-PCR reads. The data hold almost 700,000 distinct CDR3 sequences, with approximately 15% observed a single time. The sequence came from a female donor in good health, serving as a healthy control. The sample comprised memory CD4+ T cells from blood.

CDR3 sequence: CASSPTSGYQNEQFF. DNA for the CDR3: TGTGCCAGCAGCCCTACTAGCGGGTATCAAAATGAGCAGTTCTTC. V and J are TRBV11-2 and TRBJ2-1; 9 nucleotides match TRBD2. The germline V gene encodes CDR1 SGHAT and CDR2 FQNNGV. The CDR3 covers 15 residues. J gave up 7 bases and V 5 bases, and 9 bases lay outside the gene matches.